Following are 22 T cell receptor beta chains from one sample sequenced in a study of blood T cell repertoires in COVID-19. The table came from immunoSEQ multiplex PCR; TCRdb's copy has only in-frame clones and leaves some out. The sample contains some 100,000 clones, roughly nine tenths of which appear only once. The sample taken for sequencing was peripheral blood. These receptors all come from a man in his fifties with active COVID-19.

The chain couples TRBV19 to TRBJ1-2, with D maybe TRBD1 (6 bases). Trimming took 3 bases from V and 7 from J, leaving 15 bases between them. Looked up from germline, CDR1 is LNHDA and CDR2 is SQIVND (reference sequence). This CDR3 comprises 14 residues. CDR3 sequence: CASSIAGVASGYTF. CDR3 DNA sequence: TGTGCCAGTAGTATTGCAGGGGTTGCCAGTGGCTACACCTTC.

The chain links TRBV7-2 to TRBJ2-5, with 7 nucleotides matching TRBD1. The CDR3 runs 13 residues. V was pared by 8 bases and J by 2 bases, with 5 bases of the junction left unmatched. CDR1 SGHTA and CDR2 FQGNSA come from the germline V gene. In DNA form, the CDR3 reads TGTGCCAGCGGGGACAGTATACAAGAGACCCAGTACTTC. Translated, it gives CASGDSIQETQYF.

V is TRBV29-1 and J is TRBJ2-7, with 11 bases aligning to TRBD2. The germline V gene has CDR1 SQVTM and CDR2 ANQGSEA. Trimming cost V 3 bases and J 4 bases; bases outside gene matches: 8. The CDR3 sequence is 15 residues long. Written as DNA, the CDR3 is TGCAGCGTTGAGGCTAGCGGGGGGCCTCGGTACGAGCAGTACTTC. Amino acids: CSVEASGGPRYEQYF.

The chain carries TRBV18 and TRBJ2-3, with TRBD2 matching over 7 bases. The CDR3 is 15 amino acids. V shed 3 bases and J 5 bases; nucleotides not matched to a gene: 8. Germline CDR1 reads KGHSH; CDR2 reads LQKENI. In DNA, the CDR3 is TGTGCCAGCTCACCGGGGGAGGGGCGAGGAGATACGCAGTATTTT. This codes for CASSPGEGRGDTQYF.

This clone was seen a single time. The rearrangement links TRBV4-1 to TRBJ2-2; perhaps TRBD2 as D (7 bases). This CDR3 comprises 16 residues. Germline V gives CDR1 MGHRA, CDR2 YSYEKL. The V end was cut by 8 bases, the J end by 5 bases, with 21 bases between. CDR3 in DNA: TGCGCCAGCGGTCACGGGGCGGGGGCCCTAACCGGGGAGCTGTTTTTT. Protein sequence: CASGHGAGALTGELFF.

J is TRBJ1-5 and V is TRBV30; unclear D gene. V was clipped by 1 base and J by 5 bases, with 9 bases between them. The CDR3 contains 13 residues. Germline lookup yields CDR1 GTSNPN and CDR2 SVGIG (reference sequence). The CDR3 DNA reads as TGTGCCTGGAGTGCCAGGCTTGATCAGCCCCAGCATTTT. Translating it yields CAWSARLDQPQHF.

The chain uses TRBV6-5 and TRBJ2-7, with 13 bases aligning to TRBD2. This CDR3 spans 14 amino acids. Unmatched junction bases numbered 6, after V lost 10 bases and J lost 3 bases. Germline CDR1 is MNHEY and CDR2 is SVGAGI. The CDR3 DNA is TGTGCCACCGGACGACTAGCGGGGGGCTACGAGCAGTACTTC. As protein: CATGRLAGGYEQYF.

This chain uses TRBV2 with TRBJ1-5; 7 nucleotides match TRBD1. V lost 5 bases and J lost 3; bases outside the gene matches: 10. The CDR3 totals 16 residues. CDR1 and CDR2 from the germline V gene are SNHLY and FYNNEI. The CDR3 region is CASSNIQGIHNQPQHF. In DNA form, the CDR3 reads TGTGCCAGCAGTAATATACAGGGGATCCACAATCAGCCCCAGCATTTT.

This chain uses TRBV19 with TRBJ1-4, with 7 bases matching TRBD1. CDR1 LNHDA and CDR2 SQIVND come from the germline V gene (reference sequence). Losses at the gene ends were 6 bases for V and 3 bases for J; bases not matched to a gene: 7. The CDR3 extends over 15 amino acids. CDR3 loop: CASSQRQGANEKLFF. Here the CDR3 DNA reads TGTGCCAGTAGCCAACGACAGGGTGCTAATGAAAAACTGTTTTTT.

The genes are TRBV19 and TRBJ1-2, with D unresolved. Trimming removed 8 bases from V and 8 bases from J, with 12 bases in between. The germline gives CDR1 LNHDA, CDR2 SQIVND (reference sequence). This CDR3 is built from 11 residues. CDR3 sequence: CASERRKGYTF. The CDR3 nucleotides are TGTGCCAGTGAAAGGAGGAAGGGCTACACCTTC.

This clone was found once. The chain couples TRBV5-1 to TRBJ2-3, with D unclear. The length of the CDR3 is 14 residues. V was pared by 3 bases and J by 0 bases, with 8 bases between. CDR1 and CDR2 from the germline V gene are SGHRS and YFSETQ. The CDR3, as DNA: TGCGCCAGCAGCTCATTACAGAGCACAGATACGCAGTATTTT. Its translation is CASSSLQSTDTQYF.

The V gene is TRBV5-1, the J gene TRBJ1-1; D ambiguous. V was cut by 7 bases and J by 5 bases, with 9 bases left in between. Germline V CDR1 and CDR2: SGHRS, YFSETQ. CDR3 length: 11 amino acids. The CDR3 DNA reads TGCGCCAGCCGCGGTGAAACTGAAGCTTTCTTT. Translation: CASRGETEAFF.

The chain uses TRBV10-1 and TRBJ2-7, with 12 bases that match TRBD2. V trimming: 10 bases; J trimming: 2 bases; junction bases outside the gene matches: 12. The CDR3 has 16 residues. Germline values: CDR1 WNHNN, CDR2 SYGVQD (reference sequence). The CDR3 DNA reads as TGCGCCATCGATTTAGTCCTAGCGGGAGGGGCCTACGAGCAGTACGTC. Its translation is CAIDLVLAGGAYEQYV.

The chain carries TRBV12-3 or TRBV12-4 and TRBJ2-3; 8 bases align to TRBD1. V shed 3 bases, J shed 6 bases, and the junction held 2 bases outside the gene matches. The CDR3 spans 13 residues. The CDR3 loop is CASSLTGADTQYF. CDR3 DNA sequence: TGTGCCAGCAGTTTGACAGGGGCGGATACGCAGTATTTT.

The genes are TRBV7-8 and TRBJ1-3, with 7 positions matching TRBD1. CDR1 SGHVS and CDR2 FQNEAQ come from the germline V gene. This CDR3 is built from 16 residues. The V segment lost 5 bases and the J segment 0 bases; nucleotides outside the gene matches: 7. The CDR3 bases are TGTGCCAGCAGCGTCGCGGGACAGTTCTCTGGAAACACCATATATTTT. Translated, it gives CASSVAGQFSGNTIYF.

This clone was seen only once. This sequence joins TRBV6-6 and TRBJ1-2; no clear D gene. CDR3 size: 14 residues. The V and J ends lost 2 bases and 5 bases respectively, with 12 bases between them. Germline V CDR1 and CDR2: MNHNY, SVGAGI (reference sequence). CDR3 sequence reads: CASSYGEGGYGYTF. The CDR3 nucleotides read TGTGCCAGCAGTTACGGAGAGGGCGGGTATGGCTACACCTTC.

The chain links TRBV6-5 to TRBJ2-5, with D possibly TRBD1 on 5 matching bases. Germline V gives CDR1 MNHEY, CDR2 SVGAGI. This CDR3 has 14 residues. V was clipped by 0 bases and J by 5 bases, with 10 bases between them. The CDR3, as DNA: TGTGCCAGCAGTTACTCTTCAGGGCACGAGACCCAGTACTTC. This sequence encodes CASSYSSGHETQYF.

The chain employs TRBV6-5 and TRBJ1-2; tentative D call: TRBD1 (5 bases). The germline gives CDR1 MNHEY, CDR2 SVGAGI. V was cut by 2 bases and J by 10 bases, with 11 bases left in between. The CDR3 is 12 residues long. The CDR3 loop reads CASSYRQLVYTF. The CDR3 nucleotides are TGTGCCAGCAGTTACAGACAGCTGGTCTACACCTTC.

This sequence joins TRBV5-4 and TRBJ1-2; the D is unclear. CDR1 is SGHNT, CDR2 YYREEE, per germline (reference sequence). The CDR3 is made up of 15 amino acids. V lost 4 bases and J 2 bases, leaving 15 bases between the germline ends. The CDR3 DNA follows: TGTGCCAGCAGCCAGAGGGTAGGAGGGAACTATGGCTACACCTTC. It codes for CASSQRVGGNYGYTF.

V and J are TRBV15 and TRBJ2-1, with a tentative D call TRBD2 (5 bases). The length of the CDR3 is 13 residues. Trimming removed 0 bases at V and 9 bases at J, with 9 bases between. Germline CDR1 is LNHNV and CDR2 is YYDKDF (reference sequence). The CDR3: CATSRDPEGEQFF. The CDR3 DNA reads TGTGCCACCAGCAGAGATCCAGAGGGTGAGCAGTTCTTC.

The chain combines TRBV19 with TRBJ2-1, with 10 bases fitting TRBD2. Germline lookup yields CDR1 LNHDA and CDR2 SQIVND (reference sequence). Trimming at V came to 2 bases and at J to 5 bases, leaving 3 bases not matched to a gene. This CDR3 comprises 15 residues. DNA for the CDR3: TGTGCCAGTAGTATATTTAGCGGGAGGAACAATGAGCAGTTCTTC. This translates into CASSIFSGRNNEQFF.

This rearrangement joins TRBV6-5 to TRBJ1-1; no clear D. Per germline, CDR1 MNHEY and CDR2 SVGAGI. Trimming pared 2 bases from V and 1 base from J, leaving 14 bases between. This CDR3 region has 16 residues. The CDR3 sequence is CASSYEGGSPNTEAFF. CDR3 nucleotide sequence: TGTGCCAGCAGTTACGAAGGCGGTTCTCCGAACACTGAAGCTTTCTTT.